One and the same sample provided the 29 T cell receptor beta chains below, sequenced in a study of technical replicates of blood from a handful of donors. TCRdb keeps only in-frame clones here, not all; method: immunoSEQ multiplex PCR. The sample includes some 54,000 clones, roughly 95% of them seen just once. Source material: PBMCs. These receptors all stem from a human donor in good health. Some clones in this sample may be carry-over from other donors' samples.

The gene calls are TRBV29-1 and TRBJ2-1; possible D gene TRBD1, 5 bases. Per germline, CDR1 SQVTM and CDR2 ANQGSEA. The CDR3 contains 13 residues. Trimming removed 4 bases from V and 4 bases from J, with 11 bases in between. CDR3 region: CSVALGQYNEQFF. The CDR3, as DNA: TGCAGCGTTGCCCTGGGGCAGTACAATGAGCAGTTCTTC.

V usage is TRBV4-2 and J usage is TRBJ2-7, with TRBD2 as a possible D gene (7 bases). The V end was cut by 0 bases, the J end by 2 bases, with 17 bases between. The V gene's germline CDR1 is LGHNA and CDR2 YNFKEQ. The CDR3 length is 17 residues. Here the CDR3 DNA reads TGTGCCAGCAGCCAAGATTGGGAGGGGGGGCCTCCCTACGAGCAGTACTTC. As protein: CASSQDWEGGPPYEQYF.

The V gene is TRBV7-3, the J gene TRBJ2-5, with D possibly matching TRBD1 (6 bases). There are 13 residues in the CDR3. Germline V gene data show CDR1 as SGHTA and CDR2 as FQGTGA. V lost 6 bases and J lost 5, with 13 bases in between. CDR3 in amino acids: CASSLQGWETQYF. In DNA form, the CDR3 reads TGTGCCAGCAGTTTACAGGGTTGGGAGACCCAGTACTTC.

This rearrangement joins TRBV7-2 to TRBJ2-1; 7 nucleotides match TRBD1. Trimming removed 5 bases from V and 7 bases from J; junction bases left unmatched: 11. Looked up from germline, CDR1 is SGHTA and CDR2 is FQGNSA. The CDR3 is 15 amino acids. The DNA of the CDR3 is TGTGCCAGCAGCAACCCCCTGACAGGGTGGAATGAGCAGTTCTTC. As protein: CASSNPLTGWNEQFF.

The chain is built from TRBV7-9 and TRBJ2-7, with TRBD1 as a possible D gene (5 bases). CDR3 length: 15 amino acids. Per germline, CDR1 SEHNR and CDR2 FQNEAQ (reference sequence). The V and J ends lost 3 bases and 3 bases respectively, with 15 bases between them. CDR3 sequence: CASSFLSGHFYEQYF. The CDR3, as DNA: TGTGCCAGCAGCTTCCTCTCCGGACACTTCTACGAGCAGTACTTC.

The rearrangement links TRBV27 to TRBJ1-5, with D unresolved. Per the germline V gene, CDR1 is MNHEY and CDR2 is SMNVEV (reference sequence). There are 16 residues in the CDR3. Trimming cost V 4 bases and J 1 base, with 14 bases left between them. CDR3 region: CASSSSGAASNQPQHF. The DNA of the CDR3 is TGTGCCAGCAGTTCCTCCGGAGCCGCGAGCAATCAGCCCCAGCATTTT.

The V call is TRBV18, the J call TRBJ2-5; possible D gene TRBD2, 6 bases. This CDR3 is built from 13 residues. Germline CDR1 and CDR2: KGHSH and LQKENI. The V end was cut by 3 bases, the J end by 3 bases, with 8 bases between. CDR3 region: CASSPSGEETQYF. The CDR3, as DNA: TGTGCCAGCTCACCGTCGGGGGAAGAGACCCAGTACTTC.

The gene calls are TRBV18 and TRBJ2-7, with 14 bases identical to TRBD2. The CDR3 extends over 15 amino acids. Per germline, CDR1 KGHSH and CDR2 LQKENI. V gave up 3 bases and J gave up 13 bases; unmatched junction bases: 11. CDR3 sequence (DNA): TGTGCCAGCTCACCCGGGACTAGCGGGAGTGCACCGTTCTACTTC. This codes for CASSPGTSGSAPFYF.

The gene calls are TRBV27 and TRBJ2-5; tentative D call: TRBD2 (5 bases). Germline values: CDR1 MNHEY, CDR2 SMNVEV (reference sequence). Trimming pared 6 bases from V and 5 bases from J, leaving 19 bases between. This CDR3 is built from 15 residues. This CDR3 reads CASSLGGRRKETQYF. The CDR3, as DNA: TGTGCCAGCAGCCTCGGCGGGCGTAGGAAGGAGACCCAGTACTTC.

The gene calls are TRBV4-2 and TRBJ2-1; 7 bases fit TRBD1. After removal of 0 bases from V and 7 bases from J, the junction contained 3 bases not matched to a gene. Germline CDR1 and CDR2: LGHNA and YNFKEQ. The CDR3 covers 14 residues. This CDR3 reads CASSQEGQRNEQFF. The CDR3 DNA follows: TGTGCCAGCAGCCAAGAGGGACAGAGGAATGAGCAGTTCTTC.

This rearrangement joins TRBV2 to TRBJ2-7; D gene unclear. The CDR3 spans 13 residues. Looked up from germline, CDR1 is SNHLY and CDR2 is FYNNEI. Trimming removed 4 bases at V and 0 bases at J, with 7 bases between. The CDR3 loop is CASSGSLSYEQYF. The CDR3 DNA reads TGTGCCAGCAGTGGGAGCCTCTCCTACGAGCAGTACTTC.

The rearrangement joins TRBV6-5 to TRBJ2-6; D not certain. The CDR3 consists of 16 residues. The germline V gene has CDR1 MNHEY and CDR2 SVGAGI. V was shortened by 2 bases and J by 0 bases, with 8 bases between the two germline ends. This chain's CDR3 is CASSYGWASGANVLTF. DNA for the CDR3: TGTGCCAGCAGTTACGGCTGGGCCTCTGGGGCCAACGTCCTGACTTTC.

This clone was seen a single time. The gene calls are TRBV9 and TRBJ2-7; TRBD2 might be the D (6 bases). The germline gives CDR1 SGDLS, CDR2 YYNGEE. The CDR3 consists of 16 residues. The V gene lost 0 bases and the J gene lost 0 bases, with 13 bases spanning the gap. As DNA, the CDR3 is TGTGCCAGCAGCGTAGGTTTTAGCGGTTTCTCCTACGAGCAGTACTTC. This codes for CASSVGFSGFSYEQYF.

This chain links TRBV4-2 with TRBJ2-7; D is possibly TRBD2 (6 bases). The CDR3 spans 15 residues. Germline values: CDR1 LGHNA, CDR2 YNFKEQ. Trimming shortened V by 4 bases and J by 5 bases, and 18 bases separated the two germline ends. The CDR3 nucleotides are TGTGCCAGCAGCCCCTTGATTCGCGGGGTCGACGAGCAGTACTTC. Encoded protein: CASSPLIRGVDEQYF.

This chain uses TRBV6-5 with TRBJ1-1, with 7 bases identical to TRBD1. The CDR3 runs 14 residues. CDR1 is MNHEY and CDR2 is SVGAGI in the germline V gene. V lost 2 bases, J lost 5 bases, and 5 bases stayed unmatched. The CDR3 nucleotides read TGTGCCAGCAGTTACCGACAGGGAGGAACTGAAGCTTTCTTT. Amino acid sequence: CASSYRQGGTEAFF.

The chain has TRBV21-1 and TRBJ2-1; the DNA was not used to check the table's D call, TRBD1. TRBV21-1 is marked as a pseudogene. The CDR3 contains 14 residues. CDR3 DNA: TGTGCCAGCAGCACCCGACAGGGGGCAAGGGAGCAGTTCTTC. This encodes CASSTRQGAREQFF.

V and J are TRBV9 and TRBJ1-2; D might be TRBD1 (6 bases). CDR1 is SGDLS, CDR2 YYNGEE, per germline. There are 15 residues in the CDR3. Between the trimmed V and J ends, which lost 4 bases and 4 bases, there was a span of 17 bases. The CDR3: CASSPQAGTLYGYTF. CDR3 DNA: TGTGCCAGCAGCCCTCAAGCCGGGACACTCTATGGCTACACCTTC. Looking up the rest from reference TRBV9 and TRBJ1-2 gives the full variable domain: DSGVTQTPKHLITATGQRVTLRCSPRSGDLSVYWYQQSLDQGLQFLIQYYNGEERAKGNILERFSAQQFPDLHSELNLSSLELGDSALYFCASSPQAGTLYGYTFGSGTRLTVV.

The gene calls are TRBV4-1 and TRBJ1-6; TRBD1 agrees at 11 bases. This CDR3 contains 15 residues. Germline values: CDR1 MGHRA, CDR2 YSYEKL. The V gene end was trimmed by 5 bases and the J gene end by 7 bases; junction bases not matched to a gene: 4. For the CDR3, the DNA is TGCGCCAGCAGCTATTGGGACAGGGGGAATTCACCCCTCCACTTT. It yields the protein CASSYWDRGNSPLHF.

The rearrangement joins TRBV4-2 to TRBJ1-2, with 7 bases identical to TRBD1. Germline trimming cut 1 base from V and 4 bases from J; bases unmatched to any gene: 12. Per the germline V gene, CDR1 is LGHNA and CDR2 is YNFKEQ. The CDR3 spans 17 residues. This CDR3 is CASSQAEQGLGSYGYTF. The CDR3 region has the DNA TGTGCCAGCAGCCAAGCGGAACAGGGGCTTGGGAGCTATGGCTACACCTTC.

The chain is built from TRBV7-6 and TRBJ2-3; 7 nucleotides align to TRBD2. The V and J ends lost 5 bases and 4 bases, in that order; junction bases with no gene match: 9. This CDR3 region has 15 residues. Germline-derived CDR1 and CDR2 are SGHVS and FNYEAQ. CDR3 coding DNA: TGTGCCAGCAGCCGGGGACTAATCGACGCAGATACGCAGTATTTT. This encodes CASSRGLIDADTQYF.

The V call is TRBV7-6, the J call TRBJ1-6; a weak D match, TRBD1 (5 bases). Germline values: CDR1 SGHVS, CDR2 FNYEAQ. The CDR3 totals 15 residues. Trimming removed 2 bases from V and 10 bases from J, with 15 bases in between. The CDR3 spells CASSLTQGRQSPLHF. The CDR3 region has the DNA TGTGCCAGCAGCTTAACTCAGGGCCGTCAATCACCCCTCCACTTT.

CDR3 in amino acids: CASSARLLADTGELFF. CDR3 in DNA: TGTGCCAGCAGCGCTAGGCTACTAGCGGACACCGGGGAGCTGTTTTTT. V is TRBV7-2 and J is TRBJ2-2; 8 bases agree with TRBD2. The CDR3 has 16 amino acids. Per germline, CDR1 SGHTA and CDR2 FQGNSA. The junction had 8 bases not matched to a gene; V was cut back by 5 bases and J by 3 bases. Together with reference TRBV7-2 and TRBJ2-2, the CDR3 gives the full variable domain: GAGVSQSPSNKVTEKGKDVELRCDPISGHTALYWYRQSLGQGLEFLIYFQGNSAPDKSGLPSDRFSAERTGGSVSTLTIQRTQQEDSAVYLCASSARLLADTGELFFGEGSRLTVL.

This sequence joins TRBV4-2 and TRBJ1-4; D call uncertain. This CDR3 region has 13 residues. V lost 4 bases, J lost 7 bases, and 10 bases lay in between. Germline CDR1 is LGHNA and CDR2 is YNFKEQ. The CDR3 DNA reads TGTGCCAGCAGCCCCGAGACGGGTGAAAAACTGTTTTTT. It yields the protein CASSPETGEKLFF.

The chain employs TRBV6-6 and TRBJ1-5, with D possibly being TRBD1 (6 bases). In germline, CDR1 is MNHNY, CDR2 SVGAGI (reference sequence). V shed 6 bases and J shed 7 bases, with 16 bases lying between them. There are 14 residues in the CDR3. The CDR3 DNA reads TGTGCCAGCAGCCCCAGGGGAGAGGGACAGCCCCAGCATTTT. Encoded protein: CASSPRGEGQPQHF.

This clone occurred a few times. The chain employs TRBV6-1 and TRBJ2-7; tentatively, D is TRBD2 (6 bases). The CDR3 runs to 16 residues. Trimming took 3 bases from V and 2 from J, leaving 17 bases between them. Germline V lookup: CDR1 MNHNS, CDR2 SASEGT. CDR3 protein: CASSDPGGDSPYEQYF. CDR3 DNA: TGTGCCAGCAGTGATCCGGGCGGGGATTCTCCCTACGAGCAGTACTTC.

The chain employs TRBV5-4 and TRBJ1-6; D not resolved. V shed 0 bases and J shed 6 bases, with 13 bases lying between them. The CDR3 contains 16 residues. Germline V gene data show CDR1 as SGHNT and CDR2 as YYREEE (reference sequence). Here the CDR3 DNA reads TGTGCCAGCAGCTTGGGCGCTTCTTTTGGTAATTCACCCCTCCACTTT. Its protein product is CASSLGASFGNSPLHF.

In its sample, this clone was seen once. This rearrangement joins TRBV6-5 to TRBJ1-1, with D hard to call. Germline V gene lookup returns CDR1 MNHEY and CDR2 SVGAGI. V lost 5 bases to trimming and J lost 0 bases, with 7 bases between them. This CDR3 region has 13 residues. CDR3 nucleotides: TGTGCCAGCAGTGTGACACTGAACACTGAAGCTTTCTTT. This codes for CASSVTLNTEAFF.

This chain uses TRBV10-3 with TRBJ2-4; D perhaps matches TRBD1 (6 bases). Trimming pared 2 bases from V and 2 bases from J, leaving 13 bases between. CDR3 length: 16 residues. Germline CDR1 and CDR2: ENHRY and SYGVKD. In nucleotides, the CDR3 is TGTGCCATCAGTGAGGCAGGGGATGTGACCAAAAACATTCAGTACTTC. Translation: CAISEAGDVTKNIQYF.

The chain has TRBV2 and TRBJ2-7; D unclear. The germline V gene encodes CDR1 SNHLY and CDR2 FYNNEI. Trimming took off 4 bases at V and 6 bases at J, with 13 bases between the two ends. The CDR3 has 13 amino acids. In DNA form, the CDR3 reads TGTGCCAGCAGTGGAGGTGGCCTAAGCGAGCAGTACTTC. Protein: CASSGGGLSEQYF.